This TCR beta chain stems from a study of T cell clonality in common variable immunodeficiency. Broader study findings: Common variable immunodeficiency TCR beta sequences reportedly had fewer deletions and N-nucleotide insertions.

This clone was counted between two and nine times. What it binds is not known. The read finishes 3 residues shy of the CDR3 end, and the germline J gene is used to complete it. Germline lookup yields CDR1 LNHDA and CDR2 SQIVND (reference sequence). CDR3 size: 18 residues. V gave up 5 bases and J gave up 3 bases; unmatched junction bases: 18. Profiling relied on immunoSEQ multiplex PCR, and the TCRdb table lists in-frame clones only, not all of them. The specimen has tens of thousands of clones, none found just once. This sequence originates from a human donor with common variable immunodeficiency. Sequenced input: peripheral blood mononuclear cells. The V gene is TRBV19, the J gene TRBJ1-1, with 7 bases lining up with TRBD1. Partial CDR3 DNA: TGTGCCAGTAGTGGGACAGTACCCCGGGTCCGGAGGGACACTGAA. The encoded protein is CASSGTVPRVRRDTE. The whole CDR3 protein reads CASSGTVPRVRRDTEAFF.